This TCR beta chain was sequenced during a study of neurological immune-mediated disorders. Study-wide points: Expanded clones shared no CDR3 amino acid sequences across subjects, suggesting private repertoires in all groups. Patients with HTLV-1-associated myelopathy had the highest level of TCR clonal expansion, whereas patients with multiple sclerosis had the lowest level, falling beneath the level found in healthy controls.

This clonotype was seen many times. Its cognate antigen is unknown. The making of cDNA relied on 5'RACE with 10-nucleotide random UMIs. TCRdb recomputed calls from the 5' RACE reads with MiXCR, one row per CDR3 protein. The data show roughly 32,000 distinct CDR3 sequences, with approximately 5% seen just once and 2% to 2.5% held by the top ten. Blood bank volunteers in Maryland, USA, served as healthy controls. Germline V lookup: CDR1 SQVTM, CDR2 ANQGSEA. Trimming pared 0 bases from V and 8 bases from J, leaving 14 bases between. This CDR3 region has 14 residues. This receptor was obtained from a woman aged 45-65 years in good health. The sample consisted of CD4+ T cells from blood. The chain is built from TRBV29-1 and TRBJ2-1; TRBD2 might be the D (6 bases). The CDR3 DNA reads TGCAGCGTTGAAGATACCCGGACTACCTATGAGCAGTTCTTC. Translation gives CSVEDTRTTYEQFF.